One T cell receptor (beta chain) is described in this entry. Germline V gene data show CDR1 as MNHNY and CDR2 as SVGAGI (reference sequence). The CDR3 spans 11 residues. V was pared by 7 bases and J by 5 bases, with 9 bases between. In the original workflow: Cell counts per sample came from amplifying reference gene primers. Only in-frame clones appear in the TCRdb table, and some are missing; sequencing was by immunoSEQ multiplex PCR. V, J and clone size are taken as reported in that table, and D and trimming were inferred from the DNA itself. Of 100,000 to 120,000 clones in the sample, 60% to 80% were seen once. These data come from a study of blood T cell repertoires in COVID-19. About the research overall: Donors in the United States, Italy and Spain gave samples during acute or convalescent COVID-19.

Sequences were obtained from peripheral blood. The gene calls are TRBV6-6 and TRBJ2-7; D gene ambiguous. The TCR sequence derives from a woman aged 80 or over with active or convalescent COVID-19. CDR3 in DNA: TGTGCCAGCAAGGAGATGAACGAGCAGTACTTC. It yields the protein CASKEMNEQYF.